The 3 T cell receptor beta chains presented below share a single source sample, sequenced in a study of Ad26.COV2.S vaccination and SARS-CoV-2 variants. Documented treatment: roughly 19 received Ad26.COV2.S at low or high dose, single or two shots; about five received placebo; per-sample allocation not given. Sampling happened 63 days after the first vaccine or placebo injection. Assay: immunoSEQ multiplex PCR; the TCRdb copy retains only in-frame clones and omits some. This repertoire shows hundreds of thousands of clones, around 89% found once; its top ten account for 6.4%. The sample in question was peripheral blood, obtained in a trial of Ad26.COV2.S vaccine versus placebo. The source is a person aged 18-65 years who received the Ad26.COV2.S COVID-19 vaccine or a placebo.

The genes are TRBV9 and TRBJ2-1, with no clear D. This CDR3 region has 15 residues. The V gene lost 3 bases and the J gene lost 0 bases, with 10 bases spanning the gap. Germline CDR1 is SGDLS and CDR2 is YYNGEE. The CDR3 bases are TGTGCCAGCAGCGCGTCGCAAAGCTCCTACAATGAGCAGTTCTTC. Translating gives CASSASQSSYNEQFF.

The J gene is TRBJ2-2, the V gene TRBV28; possibly TRBD2 for D (5 bases). Germline V gene data show CDR1 as MDHEN and CDR2 as SYDVKM. Trimming left V 6 bases short and J 6 bases short, with 29 bases between. The CDR3 is 19 residues long. The chain's CDR3 is CASSRGGDIWNRVAGELFF. For the CDR3, the DNA is TGTGCCAGCAGCCGCGGAGGAGACATATGGAATCGAGTGGCCGGGGAGCTGTTTTTT. Drawing the rest from reference TRBV28 and TRBJ2-2, the complete variable domain is DVKVTQSSRYLVKRTGEKVFLECVQDMDHENMFWYRQDPGLGLRLIYFSYDVKMKEKGDIPEGYSVSREKKERFSLILESASTNQTSMYLCASSRGGDIWNRVAGELFFGEGSRLTVL.

The genes are TRBV3-1 (or the pseudogene TRBV3-2) and TRBJ1-1; a possible D gene is TRBD1 (6 bases). CDR3 length equals 15 residues. The germline V and J ends were trimmed by 4 bases and 4 bases, with 16 bases remaining between them. Per germline, CDR1 LGHDT and CDR2 YNNKEL (reference sequence). The CDR3 loop reads CASSPRGQVATEAFF. CDR3 sequence (DNA): TGTGCCAGCAGCCCTCGGGGGCAGGTTGCCACTGAAGCTTTCTTT.